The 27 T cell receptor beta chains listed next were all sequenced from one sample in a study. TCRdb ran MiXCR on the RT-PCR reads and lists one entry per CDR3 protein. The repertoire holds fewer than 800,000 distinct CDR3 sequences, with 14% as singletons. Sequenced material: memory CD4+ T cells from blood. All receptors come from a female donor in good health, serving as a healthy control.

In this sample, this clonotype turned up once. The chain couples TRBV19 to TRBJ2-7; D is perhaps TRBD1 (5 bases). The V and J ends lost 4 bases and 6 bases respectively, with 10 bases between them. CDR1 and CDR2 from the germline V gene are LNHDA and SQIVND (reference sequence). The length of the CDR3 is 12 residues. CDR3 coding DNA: TGTGCCAGTAGTAACCAGGGTTCCGAGCAGTACTTC. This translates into CASSNQGSEQYF.

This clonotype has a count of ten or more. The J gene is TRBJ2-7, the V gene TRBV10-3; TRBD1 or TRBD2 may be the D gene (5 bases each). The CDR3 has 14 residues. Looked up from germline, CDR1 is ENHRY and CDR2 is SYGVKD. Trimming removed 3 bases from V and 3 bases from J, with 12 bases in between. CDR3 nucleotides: TGTGCCATCAGTGATGGGGGTGCCCTCTACGAGCAGTACTTC. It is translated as CAISDGGALYEQYF.

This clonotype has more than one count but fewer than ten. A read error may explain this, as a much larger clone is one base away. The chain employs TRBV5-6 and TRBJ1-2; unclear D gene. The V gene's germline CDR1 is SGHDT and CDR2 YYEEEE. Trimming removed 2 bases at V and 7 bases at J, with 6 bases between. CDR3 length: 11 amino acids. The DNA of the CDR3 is TGTGCCAGCAGCTTTCTCCTTGGCTACACCTTC. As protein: CASSFLLGYTF. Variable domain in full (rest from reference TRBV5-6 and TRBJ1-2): DAGVTQSPTHLIKTRGQQVTLRCSPKSGHDTVSWYQQALGQGPQFIFQYYEEEERQRGNFPDRFSGHQFPNYSSELNVNALLLGDSALYLCASSFLLGYTFGSGTRLTVV.

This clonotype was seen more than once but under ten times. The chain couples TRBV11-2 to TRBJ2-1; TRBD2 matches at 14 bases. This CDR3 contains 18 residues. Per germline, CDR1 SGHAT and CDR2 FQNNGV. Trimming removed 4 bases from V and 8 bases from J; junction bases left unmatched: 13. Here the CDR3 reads CASSSPRLAGGPIDEQFF. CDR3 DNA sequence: TGTGCCAGCAGCTCGCCCCGACTAGCGGGAGGGCCGATAGATGAGCAGTTCTTC.

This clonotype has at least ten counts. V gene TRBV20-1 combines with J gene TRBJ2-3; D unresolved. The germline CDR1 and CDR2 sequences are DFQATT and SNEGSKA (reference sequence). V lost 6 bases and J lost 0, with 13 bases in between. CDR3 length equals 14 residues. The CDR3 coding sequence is TGCAGTGCCCAAGGCCCGGGTAGCACAGATACGCAGTATTTT. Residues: CSAQGPGSTDTQYF.

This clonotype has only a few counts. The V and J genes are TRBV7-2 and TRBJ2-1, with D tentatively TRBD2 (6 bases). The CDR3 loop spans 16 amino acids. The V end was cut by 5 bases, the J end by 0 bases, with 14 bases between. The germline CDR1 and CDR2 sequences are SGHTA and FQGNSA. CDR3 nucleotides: TGTGCCAGCAGCACACTAGCCGTGAGCTCCTACAATGAGCAGTTCTTC. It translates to CASSTLAVSSYNEQFF.

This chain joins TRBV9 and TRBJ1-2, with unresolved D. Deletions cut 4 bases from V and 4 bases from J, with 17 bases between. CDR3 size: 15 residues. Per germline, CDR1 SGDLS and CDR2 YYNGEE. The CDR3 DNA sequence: TGTGCCAGCAGCACCGCGACAAGCACCATCTATGGCTACACCTTC. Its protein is CASSTATSTIYGYTF.

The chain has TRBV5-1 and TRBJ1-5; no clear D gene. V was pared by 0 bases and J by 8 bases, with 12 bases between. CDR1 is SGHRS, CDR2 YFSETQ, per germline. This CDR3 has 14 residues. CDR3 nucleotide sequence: TGCGCCAGCAGCTTGGTTGGAGGATCGGAGCCCCAGCATTTT. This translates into CASSLVGGSEPQHF.

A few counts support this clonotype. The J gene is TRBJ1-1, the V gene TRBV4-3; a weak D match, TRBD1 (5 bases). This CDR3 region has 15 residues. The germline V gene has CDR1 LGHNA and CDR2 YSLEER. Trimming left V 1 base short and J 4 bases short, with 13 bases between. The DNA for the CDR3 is TGCGCCAGCAGCCAAGGGTTGGCAGGGCGCACTGAAGCTTTCTTT. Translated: CASSQGLAGRTEAFF.

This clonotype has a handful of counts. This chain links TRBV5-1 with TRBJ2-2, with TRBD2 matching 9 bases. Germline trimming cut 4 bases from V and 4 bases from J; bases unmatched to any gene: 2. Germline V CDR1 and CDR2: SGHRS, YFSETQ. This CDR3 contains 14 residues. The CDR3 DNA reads TGCGCCAGCAGCACGGGACTAGCCACCGGGGAGCTGTTTTTT. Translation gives CASSTGLATGELFF.

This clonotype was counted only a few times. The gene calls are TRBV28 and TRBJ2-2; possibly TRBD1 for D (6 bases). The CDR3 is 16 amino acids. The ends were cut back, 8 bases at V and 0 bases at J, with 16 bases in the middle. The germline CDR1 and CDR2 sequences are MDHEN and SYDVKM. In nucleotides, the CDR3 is TGTGCCAGCGAATCCCTCGGGACAACGAACACCGGGGAGCTGTTTTTT. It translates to CASESLGTTNTGELFF.

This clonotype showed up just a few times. CDR3 sequence (DNA): TGTGCCAGCAGTTATGGGACAGGGGATAAAAAACTGTTTTTT. It codes for CASSYGTGDKKLFF. The gene calls are TRBV12-3 or TRBV12-4 and TRBJ1-4; TRBD1 matches 10 bases. With V trimmed by 4 bases and J by 9 bases, 5 bases remained unmatched. This CDR3 has 14 amino acids.

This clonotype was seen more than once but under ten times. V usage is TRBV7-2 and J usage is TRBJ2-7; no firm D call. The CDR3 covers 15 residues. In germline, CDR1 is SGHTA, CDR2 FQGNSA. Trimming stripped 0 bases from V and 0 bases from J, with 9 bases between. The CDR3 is CASSLAQGISYEQYF. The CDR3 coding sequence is TGTGCCAGCAGCTTAGCGCAAGGGATCTCCTACGAGCAGTACTTC.

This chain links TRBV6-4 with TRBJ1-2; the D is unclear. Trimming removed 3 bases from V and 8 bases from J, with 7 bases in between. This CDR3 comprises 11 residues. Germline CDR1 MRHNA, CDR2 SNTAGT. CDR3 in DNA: TGTGCCAGCAGTGATCCGGAGGGCTACACCTTC. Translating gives CASSDPEGYTF.

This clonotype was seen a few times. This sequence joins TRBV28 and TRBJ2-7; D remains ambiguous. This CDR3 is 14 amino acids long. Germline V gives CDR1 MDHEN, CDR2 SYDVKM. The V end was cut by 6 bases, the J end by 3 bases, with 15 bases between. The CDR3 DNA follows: TGTGCCAGCAGATCGGACCCCGCCTACTACGAGCAGTACTTC. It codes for CASRSDPAYYEQYF.

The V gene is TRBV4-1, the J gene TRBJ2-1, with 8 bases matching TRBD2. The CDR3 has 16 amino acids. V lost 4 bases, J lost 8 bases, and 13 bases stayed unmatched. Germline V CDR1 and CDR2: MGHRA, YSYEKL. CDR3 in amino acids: CASSLGLAPGGDEQFF. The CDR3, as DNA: TGCGCCAGCAGCCTAGGACTAGCCCCCGGGGGAGATGAGCAGTTCTTC.

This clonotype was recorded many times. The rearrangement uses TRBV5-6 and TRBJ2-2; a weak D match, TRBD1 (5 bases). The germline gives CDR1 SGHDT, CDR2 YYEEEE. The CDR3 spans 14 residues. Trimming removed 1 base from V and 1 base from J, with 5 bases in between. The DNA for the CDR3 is TGTGCCAGCAGCTTGAGGGGGAACACCGGGGAGCTGTTTTTT. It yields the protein CASSLRGNTGELFF.

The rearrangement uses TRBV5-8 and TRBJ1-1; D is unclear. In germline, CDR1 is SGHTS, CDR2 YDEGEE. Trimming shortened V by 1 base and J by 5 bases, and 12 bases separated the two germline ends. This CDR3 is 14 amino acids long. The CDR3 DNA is TGTGCCAGCAGCTTGTTGGGTGGGTCGACTGAAGCTTTCTTT. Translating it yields CASSLLGGSTEAFF.

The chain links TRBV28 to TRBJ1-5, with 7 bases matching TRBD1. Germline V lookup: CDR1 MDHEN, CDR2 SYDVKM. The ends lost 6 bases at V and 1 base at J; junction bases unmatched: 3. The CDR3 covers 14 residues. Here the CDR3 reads CASRRQGSNQPQHF. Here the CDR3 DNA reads TGTGCCAGCAGACGACAGGGAAGCAATCAGCCCCAGCATTTT.

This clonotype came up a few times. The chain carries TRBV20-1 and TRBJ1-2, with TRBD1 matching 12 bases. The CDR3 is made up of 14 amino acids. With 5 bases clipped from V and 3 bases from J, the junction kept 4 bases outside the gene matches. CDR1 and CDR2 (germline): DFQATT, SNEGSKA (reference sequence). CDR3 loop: CSAPGQGAYYGYTF. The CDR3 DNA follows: TGCAGTGCTCCGGGACAGGGGGCTTACTATGGCTACACCTTC.

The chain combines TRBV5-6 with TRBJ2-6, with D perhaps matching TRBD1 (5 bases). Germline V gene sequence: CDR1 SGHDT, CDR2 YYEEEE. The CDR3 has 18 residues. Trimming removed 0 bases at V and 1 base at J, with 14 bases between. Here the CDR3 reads CASSLELPKGSGANVLTF. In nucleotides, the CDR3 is TGTGCCAGCAGCTTGGAACTCCCCAAGGGGTCTGGGGCCAACGTCCTGACTTTC. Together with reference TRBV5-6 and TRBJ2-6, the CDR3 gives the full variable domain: DAGVTQSPTHLIKTRGQQVTLRCSPKSGHDTVSWYQQALGQGPQFIFQYYEEEERQRGNFPDRFSGHQFPNYSSELNVNALLLGDSALYLCASSLELPKGSGANVLTFGAGSRLTVL.

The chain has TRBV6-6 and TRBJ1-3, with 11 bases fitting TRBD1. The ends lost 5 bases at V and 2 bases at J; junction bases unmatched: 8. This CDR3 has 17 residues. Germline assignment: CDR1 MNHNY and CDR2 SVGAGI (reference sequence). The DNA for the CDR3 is TGTGCCAGCAGTCACAAAGGACAGGGGGCTACTGGAAACACCATATATTTT. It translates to CASSHKGQGATGNTIYF.

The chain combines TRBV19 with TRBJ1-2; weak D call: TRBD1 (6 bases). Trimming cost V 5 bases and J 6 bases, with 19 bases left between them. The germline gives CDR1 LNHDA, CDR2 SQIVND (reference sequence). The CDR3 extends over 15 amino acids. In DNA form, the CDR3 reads TGTGCCAGTAGTCCTGCACAGGGAAATCGGAATGGCTACACCTTC. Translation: CASSPAQGNRNGYTF. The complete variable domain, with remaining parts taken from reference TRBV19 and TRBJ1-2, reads DGGITQSPKYLFRKEGQNVTLSCEQNLNHDAMYWYRQDPGQGLRLIYYSQIVNDFQKGDIAEGYSVSREKKESFPLTVTSAQKNPTAFYLCASSPAQGNRNGYTFGSGTRLTVV.

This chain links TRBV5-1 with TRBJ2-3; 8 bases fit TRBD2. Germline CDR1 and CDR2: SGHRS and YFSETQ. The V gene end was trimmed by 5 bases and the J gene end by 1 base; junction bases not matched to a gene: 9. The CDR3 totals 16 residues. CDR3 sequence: CASRRSAGVGTDTQYF. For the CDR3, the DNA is TGCGCCAGCAGACGTTCAGCGGGAGTCGGCACAGATACGCAGTATTTT.

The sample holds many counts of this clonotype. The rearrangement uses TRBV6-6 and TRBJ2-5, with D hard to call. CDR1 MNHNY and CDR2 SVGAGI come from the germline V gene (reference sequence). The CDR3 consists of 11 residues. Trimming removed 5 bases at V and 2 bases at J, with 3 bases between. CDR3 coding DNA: TGTGCCAGCAGTACACAAGAGACCCAGTACTTC. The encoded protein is CASSTQETQYF.

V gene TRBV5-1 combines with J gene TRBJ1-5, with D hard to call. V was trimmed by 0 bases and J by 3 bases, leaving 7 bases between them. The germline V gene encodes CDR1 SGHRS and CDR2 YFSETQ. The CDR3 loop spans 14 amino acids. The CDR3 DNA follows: TGCGCCAGCAGCTTGGGCGAACTCAATCAGCCCCAGCATTTT. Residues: CASSLGELNQPQHF.

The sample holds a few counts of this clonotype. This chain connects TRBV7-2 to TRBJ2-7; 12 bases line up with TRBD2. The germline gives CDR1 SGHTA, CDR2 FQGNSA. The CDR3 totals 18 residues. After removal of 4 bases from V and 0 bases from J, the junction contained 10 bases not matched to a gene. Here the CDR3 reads CASSYRKGLAGSSYEQYF. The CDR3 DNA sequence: TGTGCCAGCAGCTACCGGAAAGGACTAGCGGGGAGCTCCTACGAGCAGTACTTC.